This record looks at one T cell receptor (beta chain) sequence and its context. Antigen specificity is unknown. Using its own MiXCR run on the 5' RACE reads, TCRdb lists one record per CDR3 protein. The sample lists some 630,000 distinct CDR3 sequences, roughly 7.1% occurring once. Everyone who gave samples was a healthy Caucasian. Trimming removed 7 bases from V and 8 bases from J, with 15 bases in between. The CDR3 has 14 amino acids. Germline V gene lookup returns CDR1 SNHLY and CDR2 FYNNEI. The data were taken from a study of identical twins. Overall study findings and caveats: Within twin pairs, the out-of-frame alpha sequences they shared showed excess low generation probability. Memory repertoires lacked the insertion deficit that abundant cord blood beta clonotypes showed. Not following the same donors, the study drew its conclusions from cross-sectional statistical analysis.

These same data were also listed under a study on yellow fever vaccine responses in identical twins.

This chain uses TRBV2 with TRBJ1-6, with D perhaps TRBD1 (6 bases). The source material was PBMCs. This clonotype was obtained from a woman aged 18-30 years in good health. The DNA for the CDR3 is TGTGCCAGCAAACCGGGACGGACAGATTCACCCCTCCACTTT. Amino acid sequence: CASKPGRTDSPLHF.